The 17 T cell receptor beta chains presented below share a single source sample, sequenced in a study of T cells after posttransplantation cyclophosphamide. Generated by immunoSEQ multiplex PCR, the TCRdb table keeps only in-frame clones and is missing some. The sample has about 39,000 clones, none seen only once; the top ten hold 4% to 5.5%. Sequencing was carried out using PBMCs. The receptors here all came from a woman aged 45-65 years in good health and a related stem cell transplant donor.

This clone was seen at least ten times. The CDR3: CAISGQGPQNSPLHF. The CDR3 DNA reads as TGTGCCATCAGCGGACAGGGGCCTCAAAATTCACCCCTCCACTTT. This chain joins TRBV10-3 and TRBJ1-6, with 9 bases identical to TRBD1. The CDR3 is 15 residues long. Germline V gene lookup returns CDR1 ENHRY and CDR2 SYGVKD. V shed 6 bases, J shed 7 bases, and the junction held 7 bases outside the gene matches.

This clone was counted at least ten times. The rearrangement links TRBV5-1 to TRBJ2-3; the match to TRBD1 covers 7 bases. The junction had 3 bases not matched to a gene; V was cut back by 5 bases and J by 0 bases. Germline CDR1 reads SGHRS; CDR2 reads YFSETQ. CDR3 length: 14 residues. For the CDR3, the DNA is TGCGCCAGCAGTAAAGGGGGCAGCACAGATACGCAGTATTTT. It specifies CASSKGGSTDTQYF. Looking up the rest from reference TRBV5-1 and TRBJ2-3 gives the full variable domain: KAGVTQTPRYLIKTRGQQVTLSCSPISGHRSVSWYQQTPGQGLQFLFEYFSETQRNKGNFPGRFSGRQFSNSRSEMNVSTLELGDSALYLCASSKGGSTDTQYFGPGTRLTVL.

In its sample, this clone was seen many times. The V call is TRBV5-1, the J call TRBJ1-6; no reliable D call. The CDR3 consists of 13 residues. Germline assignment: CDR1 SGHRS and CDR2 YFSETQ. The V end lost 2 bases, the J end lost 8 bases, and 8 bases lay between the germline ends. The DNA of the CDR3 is TGCGCCAGCAGCTTAAGCTGGTATTCACCCCTCCACTTT. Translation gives CASSLSWYSPLHF. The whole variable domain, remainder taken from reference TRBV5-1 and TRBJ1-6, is KAGVTQTPRYLIKTRGQQVTLSCSPISGHRSVSWYQQTPGQGLQFLFEYFSETQRNKGNFPGRFSGRQFSNSRSEMNVSTLELGDSALYLCASSLSWYSPLHFGNGTRLTVT.

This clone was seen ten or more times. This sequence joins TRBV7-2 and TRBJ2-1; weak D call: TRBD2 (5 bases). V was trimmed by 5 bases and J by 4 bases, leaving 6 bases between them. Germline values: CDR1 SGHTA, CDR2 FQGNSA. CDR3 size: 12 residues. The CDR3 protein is CASSPGYNEQFF. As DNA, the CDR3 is TGTGCCAGCAGCCCGGGGTACAATGAGCAGTTCTTC.

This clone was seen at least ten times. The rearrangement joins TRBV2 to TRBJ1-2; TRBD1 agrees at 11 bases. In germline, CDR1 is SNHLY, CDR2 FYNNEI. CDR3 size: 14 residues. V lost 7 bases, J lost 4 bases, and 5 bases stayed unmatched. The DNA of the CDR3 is TGTGCCAGCAATGCGGGGACAGGGGGCTATGGCTACACCTTC. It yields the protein CASNAGTGGYGYTF. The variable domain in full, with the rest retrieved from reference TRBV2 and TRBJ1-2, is EPEVTQTPSHQVTQMGQEVILRCVPISNHLYFYWYRQILGQKVEFLVSFYNNEISEKSEIFDDQFSVERPDGSNFTLKIRSTKLEDSAMYFCASNAGTGGYGYTFGSGTRLTVV.

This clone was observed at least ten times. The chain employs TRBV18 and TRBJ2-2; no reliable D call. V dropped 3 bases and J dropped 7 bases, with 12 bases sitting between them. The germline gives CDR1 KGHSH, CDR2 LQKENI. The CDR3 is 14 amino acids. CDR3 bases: TGTGCCAGCTCACCCTTACTTGATGACGGGGAGCTGTTTTTT. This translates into CASSPLLDDGELFF.

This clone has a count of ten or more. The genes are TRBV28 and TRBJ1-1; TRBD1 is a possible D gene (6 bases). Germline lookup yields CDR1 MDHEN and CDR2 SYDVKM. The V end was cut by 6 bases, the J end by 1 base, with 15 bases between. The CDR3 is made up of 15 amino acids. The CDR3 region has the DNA TGTGCCAGCAGAGATAACAGGGCGGGGAACACTGAAGCTTTCTTT. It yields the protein CASRDNRAGNTEAFF.

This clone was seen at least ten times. The chain's CDR3 is CASSYSDRPNYGYTF. CDR3 DNA: TGTGCCAGCAGTTACTCGGACAGACCCAACTATGGCTACACCTTC. The chain has TRBV6-5 and TRBJ1-2; perhaps TRBD1 as D (6 bases). V was cut by 0 bases and J by 2 bases, with 10 bases left in between. Per the germline V gene, CDR1 is MNHEY and CDR2 is SVGAGI. There are 15 residues in the CDR3.

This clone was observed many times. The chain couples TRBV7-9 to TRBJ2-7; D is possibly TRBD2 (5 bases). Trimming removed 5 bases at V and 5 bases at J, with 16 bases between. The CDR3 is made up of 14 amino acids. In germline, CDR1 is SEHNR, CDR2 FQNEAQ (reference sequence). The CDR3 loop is CASSRPGNGNEQYF. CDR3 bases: TGTGCCAGCAGCCGGCCGGGGAACGGTAACGAGCAGTACTTC.

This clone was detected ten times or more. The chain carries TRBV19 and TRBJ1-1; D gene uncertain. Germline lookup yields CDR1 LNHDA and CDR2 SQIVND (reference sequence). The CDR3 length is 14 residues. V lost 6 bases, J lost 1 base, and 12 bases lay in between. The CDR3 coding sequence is TGTGCCAGTAGAGCGGAATCTAAGAACACTGAAGCTTTCTTT. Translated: CASRAESKNTEAFF. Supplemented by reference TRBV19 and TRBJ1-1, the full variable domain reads DGGITQSPKYLFRKEGQNVTLSCEQNLNHDAMYWYRQDPGQGLRLIYYSQIVNDFQKGDIAEGYSVSREKKESFPLTVTSAQKNPTAFYLCASRAESKNTEAFFGQGTRLTVV.

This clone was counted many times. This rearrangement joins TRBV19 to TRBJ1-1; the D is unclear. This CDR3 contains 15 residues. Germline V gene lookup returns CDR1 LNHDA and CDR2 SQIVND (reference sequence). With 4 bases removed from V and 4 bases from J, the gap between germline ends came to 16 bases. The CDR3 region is CASSKIGLSGTEAFF. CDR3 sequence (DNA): TGTGCCAGTAGTAAAATCGGGTTATCGGGCACTGAAGCTTTCTTT.

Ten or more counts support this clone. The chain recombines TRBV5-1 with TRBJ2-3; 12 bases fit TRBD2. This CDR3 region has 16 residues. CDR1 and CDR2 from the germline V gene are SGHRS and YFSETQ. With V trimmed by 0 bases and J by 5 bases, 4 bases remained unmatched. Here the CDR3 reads CASSLGLAGVKDTQYF. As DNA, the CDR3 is TGCGCCAGCAGCTTGGGACTAGCGGGGGTTAAAGATACGCAGTATTTT. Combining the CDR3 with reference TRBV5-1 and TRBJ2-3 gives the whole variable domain KAGVTQTPRYLIKTRGQQVTLSCSPISGHRSVSWYQQTPGQGLQFLFEYFSETQRNKGNFPGRFSGRQFSNSRSEMNVSTLELGDSALYLCASSLGLAGVKDTQYFGPGTRLTVL.

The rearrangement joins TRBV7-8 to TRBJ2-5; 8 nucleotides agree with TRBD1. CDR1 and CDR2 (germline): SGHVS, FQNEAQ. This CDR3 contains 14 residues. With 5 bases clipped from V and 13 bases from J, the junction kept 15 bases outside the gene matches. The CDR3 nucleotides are TGTGCCAGCAGCCCCCGCGGGGTCAGGGGGCCTTGGTACTTC. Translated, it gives CASSPRGVRGPWYF.

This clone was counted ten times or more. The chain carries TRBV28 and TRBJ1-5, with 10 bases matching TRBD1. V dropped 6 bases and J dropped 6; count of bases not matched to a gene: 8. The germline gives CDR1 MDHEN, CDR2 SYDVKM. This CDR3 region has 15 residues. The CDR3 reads CASSPLTGGGQPQHF. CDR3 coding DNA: TGTGCCAGCAGCCCTTTGACAGGGGGCGGTCAGCCCCAGCATTTT.

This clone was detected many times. CDR3 sequence (DNA): TGTGCCAGCGGGGGGAATACAGATCCCTATGGCTACACCTTC. Translating it yields CASGGNTDPYGYTF. The genes are TRBV2 and TRBJ1-2; perhaps TRBD1 as D (5 bases). CDR3 length: 14 residues. From germline, CDR1 is SNHLY and CDR2 FYNNEI. V lost 8 bases, J lost 4 bases, and 17 bases lay in between.

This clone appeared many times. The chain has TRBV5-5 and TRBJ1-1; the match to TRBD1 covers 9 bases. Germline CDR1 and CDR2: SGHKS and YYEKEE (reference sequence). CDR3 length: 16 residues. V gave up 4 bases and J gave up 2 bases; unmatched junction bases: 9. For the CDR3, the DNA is TGTGCCAGCAGCACCGGGACAGGGACTTACAACACTGAAGCTTTCTTT. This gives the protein CASSTGTGTYNTEAFF. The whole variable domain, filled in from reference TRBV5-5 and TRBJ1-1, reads DAGVTQSPTHLIKTRGQQVTLRCSPISGHKSVSWYQQVLGQGPQFIFQYYEKEERGRGNFPDRFSARQFPNYSSELNVNALLLGDSALYLCASSTGTGTYNTEAFFGQGTRLTVV.

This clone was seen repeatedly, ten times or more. This CDR3 reads CASTSGERGYTF. For the CDR3, the DNA is TGTGCCAGCACCTCGGGGGAACGTGGCTACACCTTC. The V gene is TRBV28, the J gene TRBJ1-2; TRBD1 is a possible D gene (5 bases). Trimming pared 7 bases from V and 7 bases from J, leaving 13 bases between. Germline CDR1 is MDHEN and CDR2 is SYDVKM. The CDR3 has 12 residues.